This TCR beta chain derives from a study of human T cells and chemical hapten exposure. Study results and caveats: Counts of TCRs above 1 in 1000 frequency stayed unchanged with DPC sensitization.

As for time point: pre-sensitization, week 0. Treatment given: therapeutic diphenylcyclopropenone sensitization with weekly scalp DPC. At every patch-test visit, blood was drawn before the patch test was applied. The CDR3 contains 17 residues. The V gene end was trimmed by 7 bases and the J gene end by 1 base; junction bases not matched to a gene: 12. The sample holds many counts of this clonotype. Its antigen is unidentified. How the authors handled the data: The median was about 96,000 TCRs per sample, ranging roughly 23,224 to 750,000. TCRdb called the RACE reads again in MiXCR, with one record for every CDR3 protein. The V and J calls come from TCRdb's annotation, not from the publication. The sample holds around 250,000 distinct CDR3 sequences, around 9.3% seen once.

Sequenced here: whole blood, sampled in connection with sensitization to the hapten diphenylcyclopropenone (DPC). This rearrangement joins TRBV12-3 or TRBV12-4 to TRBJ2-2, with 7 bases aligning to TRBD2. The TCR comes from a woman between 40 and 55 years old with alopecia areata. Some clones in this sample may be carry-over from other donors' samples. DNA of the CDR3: TGTGCCAGCACCCTGGGGGGGGTTCGTCAGAACACCGGGGAGCTGTTTTTT. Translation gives CASTLGGVRQNTGELFF.